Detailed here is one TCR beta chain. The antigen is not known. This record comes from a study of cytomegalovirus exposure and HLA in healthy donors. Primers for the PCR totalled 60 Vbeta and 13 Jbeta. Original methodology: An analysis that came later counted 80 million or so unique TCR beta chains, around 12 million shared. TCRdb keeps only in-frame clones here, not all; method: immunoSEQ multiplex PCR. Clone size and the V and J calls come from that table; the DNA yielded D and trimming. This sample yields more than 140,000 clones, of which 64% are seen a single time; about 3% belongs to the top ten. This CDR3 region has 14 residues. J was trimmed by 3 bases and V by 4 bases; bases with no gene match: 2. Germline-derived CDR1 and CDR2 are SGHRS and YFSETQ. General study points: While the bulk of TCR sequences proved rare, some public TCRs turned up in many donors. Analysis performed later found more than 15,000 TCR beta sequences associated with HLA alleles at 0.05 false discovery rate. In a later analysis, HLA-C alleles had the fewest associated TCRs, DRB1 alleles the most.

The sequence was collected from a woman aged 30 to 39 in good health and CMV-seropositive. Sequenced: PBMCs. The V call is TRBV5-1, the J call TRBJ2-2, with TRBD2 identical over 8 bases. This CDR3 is CASSLTSDTGELFF. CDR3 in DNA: TGCGCCAGCAGCCTGACTAGCGACACCGGGGAGCTGTTTTTT.